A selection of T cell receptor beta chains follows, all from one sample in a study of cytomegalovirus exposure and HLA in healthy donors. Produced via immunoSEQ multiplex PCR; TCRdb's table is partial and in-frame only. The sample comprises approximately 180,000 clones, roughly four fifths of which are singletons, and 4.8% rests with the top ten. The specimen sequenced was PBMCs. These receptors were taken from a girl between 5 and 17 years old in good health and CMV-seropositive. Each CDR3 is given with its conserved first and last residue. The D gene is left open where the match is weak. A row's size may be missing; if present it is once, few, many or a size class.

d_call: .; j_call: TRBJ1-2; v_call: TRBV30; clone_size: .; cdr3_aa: CAWSGADYGYTF; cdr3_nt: TGTGCCTGGAGTGGAGCGGACTATGGCTACACCTTC
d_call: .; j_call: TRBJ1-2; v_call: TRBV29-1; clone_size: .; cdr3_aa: CSVVGGSAYGYTF; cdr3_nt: TGCAGCGTTGTTGGGGGGTCAGCCTATGGCTACACCTTC
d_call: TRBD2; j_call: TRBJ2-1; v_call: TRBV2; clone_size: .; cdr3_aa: CASTRAGDYNEQFF; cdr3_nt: TGTGCCAGCACCCGGGCGGGGGATTACAATGAGCAGTTCTTC
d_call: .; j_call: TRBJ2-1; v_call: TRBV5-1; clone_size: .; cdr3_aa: CASSLAPDYRGAGDEQFF; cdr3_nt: TGCGCCAGCAGCTTGGCCCCGGACTACCGGGGGGCCGGGGATGAGCAGTTCTTC
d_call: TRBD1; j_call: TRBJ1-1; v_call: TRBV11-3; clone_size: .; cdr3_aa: CASSGRGRTEAFF; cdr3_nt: TGTGCCAGCTCTGGCAGGGGGAGGACTGAAGCTTTCTTT
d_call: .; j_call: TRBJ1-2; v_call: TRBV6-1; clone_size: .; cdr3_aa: CASFFSTADYGYTF; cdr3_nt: TGTGCCAGCTTTTTTTCGACAGCCGACTATGGCTACACCTTC
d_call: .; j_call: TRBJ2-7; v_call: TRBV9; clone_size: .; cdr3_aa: CASGQFHEQYF; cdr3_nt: TGTGCCAGCGGACAGTTCCACGAGCAGTACTTC
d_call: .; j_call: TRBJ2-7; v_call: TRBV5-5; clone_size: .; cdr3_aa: CASSTPNEQYF; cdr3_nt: TGTGCCAGCAGCACACCCAACGAGCAGTACTTC
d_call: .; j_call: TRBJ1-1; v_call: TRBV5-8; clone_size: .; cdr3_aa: CASSLPGQTNTEAFF; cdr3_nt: TGTGCCAGCAGCTTACCCGGACAGACGAACACTGAAGCTTTCTTT
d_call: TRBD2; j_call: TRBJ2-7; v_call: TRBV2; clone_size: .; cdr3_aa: CASRGLLAPRNEQYF; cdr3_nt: TGTGCCAGCAGGGGACTACTAGCCCCAAGGAACGAGCAGTACTTC
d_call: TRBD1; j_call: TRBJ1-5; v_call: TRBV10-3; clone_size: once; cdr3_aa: CAISGKGANYSNQPQHF; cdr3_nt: TGTGCCATCAGTGGGAAGGGGGCAAACTATAGCAATCAGCCCCAGCATTTT
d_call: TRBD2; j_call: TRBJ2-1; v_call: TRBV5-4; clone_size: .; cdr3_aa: CASSLELAGYNEQFF; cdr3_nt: TGTGCCAGCAGCTTGGAACTAGCGGGCTACAATGAGCAGTTCTTC
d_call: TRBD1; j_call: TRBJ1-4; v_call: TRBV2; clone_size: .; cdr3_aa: CASSEVYGLRQGRLSEKLFF; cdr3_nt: TGTGCCAGCAGTGAAGTTTATGGTTTGCGACAGGGGAGGTTAAGTGAAAAACTGTTTTTT
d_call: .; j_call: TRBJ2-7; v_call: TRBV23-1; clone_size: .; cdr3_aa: CASSRFQGIYEQYF; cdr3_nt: TGCGCCAGCAGTCGTTTCCAGGGGATCTACGAGCAGTACTTC
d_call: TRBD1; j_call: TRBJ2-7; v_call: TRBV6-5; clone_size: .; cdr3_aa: CASNTRTGSYEQYF; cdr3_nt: TGTGCCAGCAATACCCGGACAGGGTCCTACGAGCAGTACTTC
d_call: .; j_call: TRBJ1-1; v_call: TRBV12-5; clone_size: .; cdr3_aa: CASGPPASETEAFF; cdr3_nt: TGTGCTAGTGGTCCCCCTGCATCGGAGACTGAAGCTTTCTTT
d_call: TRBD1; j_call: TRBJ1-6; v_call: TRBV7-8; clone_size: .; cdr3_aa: CASNDRADSPLHF; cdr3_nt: TGTGCCAGCAACGACAGGGCTGATTCACCCCTCCACTTT
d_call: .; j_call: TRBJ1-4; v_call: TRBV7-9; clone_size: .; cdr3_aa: CASRAGGEKLFF; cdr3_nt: TGTGCCAGCCGCGCAGGTGGTGAAAAACTGTTTTTT
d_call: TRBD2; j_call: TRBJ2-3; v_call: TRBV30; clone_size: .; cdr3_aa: CAWSQRLAGGTGTDTQYF; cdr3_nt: TGTGCCTGGAGTCAACGACTAGCGGGGGGGACTGGCACAGATACGCAGTATTTT
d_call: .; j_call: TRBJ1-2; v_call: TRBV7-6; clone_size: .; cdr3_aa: CASSLADRNGYTF; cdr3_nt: TGTGCCAGCAGCTTAGCCGACAGGAATGGCTACACCTTC
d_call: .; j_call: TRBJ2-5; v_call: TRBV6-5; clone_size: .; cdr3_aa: CASSYPGVETQYF; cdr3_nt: TGTGCCAGCAGTTACCCGGGAGTAGAGACCCAGTACTTC
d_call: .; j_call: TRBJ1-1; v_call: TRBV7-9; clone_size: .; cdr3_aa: CASSSPVNQVAEAFF; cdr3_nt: TGTGCCAGCAGCTCCCCGGTCAACCAAGTTGCTGAAGCTTTCTTT
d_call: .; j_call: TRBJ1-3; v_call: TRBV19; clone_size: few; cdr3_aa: CASRTDYSGNTIYF; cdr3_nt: TGTGCCAGTCGGACAGATTACTCTGGAAACACCATATATTTT
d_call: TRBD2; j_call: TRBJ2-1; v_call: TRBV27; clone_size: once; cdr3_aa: CASSLGERSGGEFF; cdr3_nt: TGTGCCAGCAGTTTAGGGGAGCGTAGCGGGGGGGAGTTCTTC
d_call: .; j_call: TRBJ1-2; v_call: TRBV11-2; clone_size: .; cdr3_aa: CASSPSGFGYTF; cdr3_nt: TGTGCCAGCAGCCCGTCCGGGTTCGGCTACACCTTC
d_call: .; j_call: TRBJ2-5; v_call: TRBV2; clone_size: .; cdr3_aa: CASSEQAGWQETQYF; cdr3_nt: TGTGCCAGCAGTGAACAGGCAGGGTGGCAAGAGACCCAGTACTTC
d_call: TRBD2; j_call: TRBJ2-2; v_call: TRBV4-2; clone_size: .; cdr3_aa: CASSQEGLGLGELFF; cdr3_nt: TGTGCCAGCAGCCAAGAGGGACTAGGCTTGGGGGAGCTGTTTTTT
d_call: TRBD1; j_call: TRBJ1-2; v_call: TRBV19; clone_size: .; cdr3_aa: CASSIDGSGQGRFPNYGYTF; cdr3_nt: TGTGCCAGTAGTATAGATGGCTCGGGACAGGGAAGATTCCCCAACTATGGCTACACCTTC
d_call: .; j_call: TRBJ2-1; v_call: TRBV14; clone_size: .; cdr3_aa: CASSLPWTSANEQFF; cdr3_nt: TGTGCCAGCAGCCTCCCATGGACATCCGCTAATGAGCAGTTCTTC
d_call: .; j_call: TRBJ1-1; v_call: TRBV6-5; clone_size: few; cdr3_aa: CASSYTGLDTEAFF; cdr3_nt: TGTGCCAGCAGTTACACAGGGTTGGACACTGAAGCTTTCTTT
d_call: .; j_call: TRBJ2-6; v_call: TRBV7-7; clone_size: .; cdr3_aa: CASSLDRGGGVLTF; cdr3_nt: TGTGCTAGCAGCTTAGATAGAGGAGGCGGCGTCCTGACTTTC
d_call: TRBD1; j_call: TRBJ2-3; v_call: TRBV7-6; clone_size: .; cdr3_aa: CASSPTGGTDTQYF; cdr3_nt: TGTGCCAGCAGCCCTACAGGGGGCACAGATACGCAGTATTTT
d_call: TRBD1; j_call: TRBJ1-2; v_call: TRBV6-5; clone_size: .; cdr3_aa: CASSFTGGEHGYTF; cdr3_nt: TGTGCCAGCAGTTTCACAGGGGGGGAACATGGCTACACCTTC
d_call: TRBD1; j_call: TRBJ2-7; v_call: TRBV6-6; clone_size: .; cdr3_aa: CASHAHRGTGSYEQYF; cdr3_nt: TGTGCTTCTCATGCGCACCGGGGGACAGGTTCCTACGAGCAGTACTTC
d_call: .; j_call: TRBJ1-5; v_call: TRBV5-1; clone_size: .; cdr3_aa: CASSLTGGQPQHF; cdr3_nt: TGCGCCAGCAGCTTGACGGGGGGGCAGCCCCAGCATTTT
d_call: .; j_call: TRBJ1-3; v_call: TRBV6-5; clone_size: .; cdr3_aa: CASSYSRQNSGNTIYF; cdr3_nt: TGTGCCAGCAGTTACTCGAGGCAGAACTCTGGAAACACCATATATTTT